This T cell receptor (beta chain) was retrieved from a study of identical twins. Regarding the study as a whole: The more abundant beta clonotypes in cord blood had fewer insertions, and memory repertoires did not show this.

Points on this clonotype: Its antigen remains unidentified.

TCRdb redid the calling of the 5' RACE reads with MiXCR, one entry per CDR3 protein. The data show 200,000 to 300,000 distinct CDR3 sequences, with approximately 7.8% seen just once and around 5% held by the top ten. The CDR3 covers 12 residues. The V end was cut by 4 bases, the J end by 6 bases, with 9 bases between. Germline V CDR1 and CDR2: SEHNR, FQNEAQ (reference sequence). The same data also went into a second study, on yellow fever vaccine responses in identical twins. That investigation notes: Twins' vaccine T cell response reportedly seemed partly convergent, partly personalized.

The V and J genes are TRBV7-9 and TRBJ1-1, with D unclear. The sequenced sample consisted of CD8+ T cells sorted from blood. This sequence originates from a woman aged 18-29 years in good health. CDR3 protein: CASSSLTPEAFF. CDR3 DNA sequence: TGTGCCAGCAGCTCCCTAACCCCTGAAGCTTTCTTT.